Listed below are T cell receptor beta chains from one sample, sequenced in a study of regulatory T cells in long-lasting Graves disease. TCRdb ran MiXCR on the multiplex PCR reads and lists one entry per CDR3 protein. The sample consists of approximately 470,000 distinct CDR3 sequences, around 21% of them appearing once. The material sequenced was peripheral blood mononuclear cells (PBMCs), taken when the disease was refractory, from a patient treated with antithyroid drugs. The receptors stem from a female donor with Graves disease. Each CDR3 is given with its conserved first and last residue. A D gene is named only where the DNA matches it firmly. Rows may omit the clone size; those that give it use once, few, many or a size class.

>TRBJ2-2|-|TRBD1|TRBV5-1
TGCGCCAGCAGCTGGACGGGACAGACTAACACCGGGGAGCTGTTTTTT
CASSWTGQTNTGELFF
>TRBJ2-7|many|-|TRBV11-2
TGTGCCAGCAGCTTAAGGCAGGGTGGGGTAAAATACGAGCAGTACTTC
CASSLRQGGVKYEQYF
>TRBJ2-7|few|TRBD1|TRBV9
TGTGCCAGCAGCTCATCTCGGGACAGCACCTACGAGCAGTACTTC
CASSSSRDSTYEQYF
>TRBJ2-1|-|-|TRBV3-1
TGTGCCAGCAGCCAAGTGACATCCTACAATGAGCAGTTCTTC
CASSQVTSYNEQFF
>TRBJ2-7|-|TRBD2|TRBV6-1
TGTGCCAGCAGCAAAGGGACTAACTACGAGCAGTACTTC
CASSKGTNYEQYF
>TRBJ2-2|-|TRBD1|TRBV5-1
TGCGCCAGCAGCCCGCGTATACAGGGGGCGCTAGGCGGGGAGCTGTTTTTT
CASSPRIQGALGGELFF
>TRBJ1-3|few|-|TRBV10-3
TGTGCCATCGAGGGGACCGGAAACACCATATATTTT
CAIEGTGNTIYF
>TRBJ2-7|many|-|TRBV3-1
TGTGCCAGCAGCCAAGGACTGGTCTCCTACGAGCAGTACTTC
CASSQGLVSYEQYF
>TRBJ2-7|many|-|TRBV28
TGTGCCAGCAGTTTGCGTTCAGGGATCGAGCAGTACTTC
CASSLRSGIEQYF
>TRBJ2-7|many|TRBD1|TRBV29-1
TGCAGCGTTGAAGATTGGGCAGGGGGCGTCAACGAGCAGTACTTC
CSVEDWAGGVNEQYF
>TRBJ2-7|-|TRBD2|TRBV11-2
TGTGCCAGCAGCCCATCAGCGGGAAGCGCCTACGAGCAGTACTTC
CASSPSAGSAYEQYF
>TRBJ1-1|few|-|TRBV18
TGTGCCAGCTCATCACAGGGTGAGAACACTGAAGCTTTCTTT
CASSSQGENTEAFF
>TRBJ1-2|few|TRBD1|TRBV6-1
TGTGCCAGCAGGCATCCTGGGACAGGGGATGGCTACACCTTC
CASRHPGTGDGYTF
>TRBJ2-3|-|-|TRBV9
TGTGCCAGCAGCGTAGTCCCAGGAGGGGGGAATACGCAGTATTTT
CASSVVPGGGNTQYF
>TRBJ1-6|-|-|TRBV11-2
TGTGCCAGCAGCGAAAAAAGGCCCCAATATAATTCACCCCTCCACTTT
CASSEKRPQYNSPLHF
>TRBJ2-2|few|-|TRBV19
TGTGCCAGTAGGACGGGGGACGGGGAGCTGTTTTTT
CASRTGDGELFF
>TRBJ2-7|-|-|TRBV27
TGTGCCAGCAGTATTGCAGGGGCTTTCGAGCAGTACTTC
CASSIAGAFEQYF
>TRBJ2-5|many|-|TRBV2
TGTGCCAGCAGTCGTTTAATCGAGACCCAGTACTTC
CASSRLIETQYF
>TRBJ1-1|-|-|TRBV6-6
TGTGCCAGCAGTTACTCGCAAGGAGTGCGGTGGGAAGCTTTCTTT
CASSYSQGVRWEAFF
>TRBJ2-7|-|-|TRBV15
TGTGCCACCAGCAGACGGACAGACCCCTACGAGCAGTACTTC
CATSRRTDPYEQYF
>TRBJ2-7|many|-|TRBV20-1
TGCAGTGCTACTGGACAGGGAGGGTACGAGCAGTACTTC
CSATGQGGYEQYF
>TRBJ2-2|-|-|TRBV5-5
TGTGCCAGCAGCTTCTCGGAGCAGGGTCTCACCGGGGAGCTGTTTTTT
CASSFSEQGLTGELFF
>TRBJ1-5|many|-|TRBV12-3/TRBV12-4
TGTGCCAGCAGTTTGGCGGGCCCTAGGGGATCACAGCCCCAGCATTTT
CASSLAGPRGSQPQHF
>TRBJ1-2|-|-|TRBV12-3/TRBV12-4
TGTGCCAGCAGTTCAGGGAGTTTGGACTATGGCTACACCTTC
CASSSGSLDYGYTF
>TRBJ1-4|many|-|TRBV28
TGTGCCAGCAGGCCTCAGGGAGGGCGCGAAAAACTGTTTTTT
CASRPQGGREKLFF
>TRBJ1-1|-|-|TRBV5-1
TGCGCCAGCAGCTGGGACGCGGGGAACACTGAAGCTTTCTTT
CASSWDAGNTEAFF
>TRBJ1-4|-|-|TRBV28
TGTGCCAGCACCCCGCCGGAGGTTAATGAAAAACTGTTTTTT
CASTPPEVNEKLFF
>TRBJ2-1|many|-|TRBV6-2/TRBV6-3
TGTGCCAGCAGTTACGCCCAAGCCTACAATGAGCAGTTCTTC
CASSYAQAYNEQFF
>TRBJ2-7|-|-|TRBV27
TGTGCCAGCGGGGAAGGGCGGATGGGTGCCTACGAGCAGTACTTC
CASGEGRMGAYEQYF
>TRBJ2-5|few|TRBD1|TRBV5-1
TGCGCCAGCAGCTATGGACAGGGAAGGGCAGAGACCCAGTACTTC
CASSYGQGRAETQYF
>TRBJ2-7|few|TRBD2|TRBV4-2
TGTGCCAGCAGCCAAGAATCGGGGACTAGCAGCTACGAGCAGTACTTC
CASSQESGTSSYEQYF
>TRBJ2-2|few|TRBD2|TRBV5-1
TGCGCCAGCAGCCGCTCACTAGCGGCCCGATCGAACACCGGGGAGCTGTTTTTT
CASSRSLAARSNTGELFF
>TRBJ1-2|many|-|TRBV6-5
TGTGCCAGCAGTTCAATCGTCCGGGGGGGGAATGGCTACACCTTC
CASSSIVRGGNGYTF
>TRBJ1-2|many|TRBD1|TRBV28
TGTGCCAGCACTTTGCTGGGACAGGGTCCCTATGGCTACACCTTC
CASTLLGQGPYGYTF
>TRBJ2-4|-|-|TRBV5-1
TGCGCCAGCAGCTTCTCAGGGGGGGACATTCAGTACTTC
CASSFSGGDIQYF
>TRBJ2-2|few|-|TRBV6-5
TGTGCCAGCAGTTACGAGGGGTATGCCACCGGGGAGCTGTTTTTT
CASSYEGYATGELFF
>TRBJ1-1|-|-|TRBV6-1
TGTGCCACAGGACGAGTCGGCCCTGAAGCTTTCTTT
CATGRVGPEAFF
>TRBJ1-1|many|-|TRBV28
TGTGCCAGCAGTTTATTCCCGGGGGTTCTCCCTGAAGCTTTCTTT
CASSLFPGVLPEAFF
>TRBJ1-6|many|-|TRBV27
TGTGCCAGCAGTCCGGGTGTTGGGTATAATTCACCCCTCCACTTT
CASSPGVGYNSPLHF
>TRBJ1-1|many|-|TRBV30
TGTGCCTGTCTCAACCTGATCTCTGAAGCTTTCTTT
CACLNLISEAFF
>TRBJ2-1|few|-|TRBV24-1
TGTGCCACTGAACAGAGGGGTCGAGATGAGCAGTTCTTC
CATEQRGRDEQFF
>TRBJ2-7|-|TRBD1|TRBV4-2
TGTGCCAGCAGCCAAAACAGGGGGCGCGATCCGGGCGAGCAGTACTTC
CASSQNRGRDPGEQYF